This T cell receptor (beta chain) stems from a study of shared clonotypes between healthy human individuals. Libraries were prepared by immunoSEQ multiplex PCR; TCRdb keeps only in-frame clonotypes and omits some of them. The data show 1,100,000 or so clones, approximately 80% seen once. V lost 7 bases and J 0 bases, leaving 21 bases between the germline ends. The CDR3 runs to 18 residues. CDR1 and CDR2 (germline): SEHNR, FQNEAQ (reference sequence). The clonotype comes from a man in his late teens or twenties in good health. Some clones in this sample may be carry-over from other donors' samples. The gene calls are TRBV7-9 and TRBJ2-2; a possible D gene is TRBD1 (7 bases). Sequencing used memory CD4+ T cells from PBMCs. Subset specified: CD45RA-negative fraction. The DNA for the CDR3 is TGTGCCAGCACCGCGAGTCCGGCAGGGGGGTCGAACACCGGGGAGCTGTTTTTT. Its translation: CASTASPAGGSNTGELFF. Together with reference TRBV7-9 and TRBJ2-2, the CDR3 gives the full variable domain: DTGVSQNPRHKITKRGQNVTFRCDPISEHNRLYWYRQTLGQGPEFLTYFQNEAQLEKSRLLSDRFSAERPKGSFSTLEIQRTEQGDSAMYLCASTASPAGGSNTGELFFGEGSRLTVL.